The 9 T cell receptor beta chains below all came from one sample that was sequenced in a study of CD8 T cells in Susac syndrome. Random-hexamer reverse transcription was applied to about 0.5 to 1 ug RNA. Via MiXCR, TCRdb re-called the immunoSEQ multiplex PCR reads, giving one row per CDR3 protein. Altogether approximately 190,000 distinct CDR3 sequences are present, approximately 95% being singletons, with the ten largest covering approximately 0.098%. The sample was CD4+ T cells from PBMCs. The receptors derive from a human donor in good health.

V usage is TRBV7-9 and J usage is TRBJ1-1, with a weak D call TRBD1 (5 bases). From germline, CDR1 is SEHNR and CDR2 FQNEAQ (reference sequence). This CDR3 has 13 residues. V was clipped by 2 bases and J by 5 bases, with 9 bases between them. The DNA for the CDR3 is TGTGCCAGCAGCTTAACGGGGCTAACTGAAGCTTTCTTT. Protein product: CASSLTGLTEAFF.

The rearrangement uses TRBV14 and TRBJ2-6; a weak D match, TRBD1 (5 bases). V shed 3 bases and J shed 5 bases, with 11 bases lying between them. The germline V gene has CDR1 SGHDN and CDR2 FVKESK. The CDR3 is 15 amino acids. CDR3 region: CASSHLGLWANVLTF. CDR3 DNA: TGTGCCAGCAGCCACTTGGGGCTCTGGGCCAACGTCCTGACTTTC. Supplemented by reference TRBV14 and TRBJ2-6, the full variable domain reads EAGVTQFPSHSVIEKGQTVTLRCDPISGHDNLYWYRRVMGKEIKFLLHFVKESKQDESGMPNNRFLAERTGGTYSTLKVQPAELEDSGVYFCASSHLGLWANVLTFGAGSRLTVL.

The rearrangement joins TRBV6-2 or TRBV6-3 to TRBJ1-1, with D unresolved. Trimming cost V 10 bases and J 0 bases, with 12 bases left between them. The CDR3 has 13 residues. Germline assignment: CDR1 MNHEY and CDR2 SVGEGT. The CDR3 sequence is CATEQSMNTEAFF. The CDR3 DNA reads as TGTGCCACCGAACAGTCCATGAACACTGAAGCTTTCTTT.

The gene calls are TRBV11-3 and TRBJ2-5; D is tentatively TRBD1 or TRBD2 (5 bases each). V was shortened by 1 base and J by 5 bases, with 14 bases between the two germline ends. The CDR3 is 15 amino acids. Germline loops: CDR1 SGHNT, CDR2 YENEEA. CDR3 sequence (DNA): TGTGCCAGCAGCTTAGGTTCGGGGCCCCGGGAGACCCAGTACTTC. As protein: CASSLGSGPRETQYF.

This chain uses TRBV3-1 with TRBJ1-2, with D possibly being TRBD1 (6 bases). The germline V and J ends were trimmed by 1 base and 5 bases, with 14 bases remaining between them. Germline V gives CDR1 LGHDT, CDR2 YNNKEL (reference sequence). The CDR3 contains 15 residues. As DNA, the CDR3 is TGTGCCAGCAGCCAAGGGGCCGGGGGCATATATGGCTACACCTTC. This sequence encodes CASSQGAGGIYGYTF.

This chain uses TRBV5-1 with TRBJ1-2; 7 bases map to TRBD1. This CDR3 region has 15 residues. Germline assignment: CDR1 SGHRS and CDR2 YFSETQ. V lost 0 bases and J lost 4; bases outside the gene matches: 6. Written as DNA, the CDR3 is TGCGCCAGCAGCTTGGCCGGGACAGCTTCCTATGGCTACACCTTC. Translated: CASSLAGTASYGYTF. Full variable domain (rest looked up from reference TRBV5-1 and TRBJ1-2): KAGVTQTPRYLIKTRGQQVTLSCSPISGHRSVSWYQQTPGQGLQFLFEYFSETQRNKGNFPGRFSGRQFSNSRSEMNVSTLELGDSALYLCASSLAGTASYGYTFGSGTRLTVV.

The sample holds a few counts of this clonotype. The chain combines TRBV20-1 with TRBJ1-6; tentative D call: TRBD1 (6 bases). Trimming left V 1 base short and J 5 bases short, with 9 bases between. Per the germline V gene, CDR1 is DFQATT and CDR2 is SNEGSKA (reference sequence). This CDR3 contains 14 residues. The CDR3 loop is CSARGRTDNSPLHF. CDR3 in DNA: TGCAGTGCTAGAGGCCGGACAGATAATTCACCCCTCCACTTT.

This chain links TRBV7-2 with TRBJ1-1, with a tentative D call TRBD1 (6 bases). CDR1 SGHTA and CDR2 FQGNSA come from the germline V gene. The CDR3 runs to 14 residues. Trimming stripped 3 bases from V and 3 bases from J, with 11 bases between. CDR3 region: CASSLQGWDTEAFF. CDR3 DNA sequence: TGTGCCAGCAGCTTGCAGGGGTGGGACACTGAAGCTTTCTTT.

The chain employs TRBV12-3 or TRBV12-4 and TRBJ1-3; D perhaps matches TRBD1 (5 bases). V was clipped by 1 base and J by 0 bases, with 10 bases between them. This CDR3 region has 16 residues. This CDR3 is CASSLGVGASGNTIYF. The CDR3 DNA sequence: TGTGCCAGCAGTTTAGGGGTAGGGGCCTCTGGAAACACCATATATTTT.